This passage covers 8 T cell receptor beta chains from one sample sequenced in a study of CD8+ T cells in alopecia areata. RNA extraction was followed by reverse transcription into cDNA, which acted as the sequencing template. Generated by immunoSEQ multiplex PCR, the TCRdb table keeps only in-frame clones and is missing some. The sample carries 180,000 or so clones, 58% recorded once. The sample's treatment: oral pan-JAK inhibitor, 5-10 mg twice daily. Material: CD4+ T cells sorted from blood, obtained at week 24, from a patient treated with tofacitinib. The source is a human donor with alopecia areata.

The chain carries TRBV2 and TRBJ2-5; D gene unclear. This CDR3 is built from 11 residues. Per germline, CDR1 SNHLY and CDR2 FYNNEI. Trimming stripped 7 bases from V and 2 bases from J, with 5 bases between. DNA for the CDR3: TGTGCCAGCACATTACAAGAGACCCAGTACTTC. This codes for CASTLQETQYF.

This clone was observed a single time. The V and J genes are TRBV30 and TRBJ2-1; the D gene is possibly TRBD1 (6 bases). V was shortened by 0 bases and J by 4 bases, with 13 bases between the two germline ends. Germline values: CDR1 GTSNPN, CDR2 SVGIG (reference sequence). This CDR3 has 15 amino acids. The CDR3 loop reads CAWSVRKGVYNEQFF. CDR3 coding DNA: TGTGCCTGGAGTGTGCGTAAGGGGGTTTACAATGAGCAGTTCTTC.

V usage is TRBV4-3 and J usage is TRBJ2-3; D might be TRBD1 (5 bases). The CDR3 spans 14 residues. The V end was cut by 4 bases, the J end by 8 bases, with 16 bases between. CDR1 and CDR2 from the germline V gene are LGHNA and YSLEER. As DNA, the CDR3 is TGCGCCAGCAGCCTAGCAGGGCAAAGGGCTACGCAGTATTTT. It is translated as CASSLAGQRATQYF.

Concerning this clone: Other nucleotide sequences in the sample specify the same CDR3. The V gene is TRBV29-1, the J gene TRBJ2-5; D possibly corresponds to TRBD1 (7 bases). V lost 7 bases and J 2 bases, leaving 8 bases between the germline ends. CDR1 and CDR2 from the germline V gene are SQVTM and ANQGSEA. This CDR3 has 11 amino acids. CDR3 coding DNA: TGCAGCGCAGGGGGGCAAGAGACCCAGTACTTC. Translating it yields CSAGGQETQYF.

This sequence joins TRBV11-1 and TRBJ2-3; D may be TRBD1 or TRBD2 (5 bases each). The CDR3 contains 15 residues. V was pared by 7 bases and J by 0 bases, with 14 bases between. Germline CDR1 and CDR2: SGHAT and FQDESV (reference sequence). The CDR3 coding sequence is TGTGCCAGCATAATGGGGACCCACAGCACAGATACGCAGTATTTT. It translates to CASIMGTHSTDTQYF.

The V gene is TRBV29-1, the J gene TRBJ1-1, with D unresolved. V lost 4 bases to trimming and J lost 6 bases, with 9 bases between them. Per the germline V gene, CDR1 is SQVTM and CDR2 is ANQGSEA. CDR3 length equals 11 residues. The CDR3 DNA reads TGCAGCGTTGTGACGGAGGCTGAAGCTTTCTTT. It translates to CSVVTEAEAFF.

This clone was detected a few times. The CDR3 region is CASSNLAGAYPNNEQFF. The CDR3 DNA follows: TGTGCCAGTAGTAATCTAGCGGGGGCCTACCCAAACAATGAGCAGTTCTTC. The genes are TRBV19 and TRBJ2-1; 10 bases map to TRBD2. Germline CDR1 reads LNHDA; CDR2 reads SQIVND (reference sequence). The trim removed 4 bases at V and 5 bases at J, leaving 11 bases unmatched. The CDR3 runs to 17 residues.

The sample holds a few counts of this clone. The gene calls are TRBV7-2 and TRBJ2-5; D remains ambiguous. The V gene's germline CDR1 is SGHTA and CDR2 FQGNSA. Trimming took off 1 base at V and 2 bases at J, with 11 bases between the two ends. This CDR3 contains 15 residues. In DNA, the CDR3 is TGTGCCAGCAGCTTAGGCCAGCAGGAACAAGAGACCCAGTACTTC. Translation gives CASSLGQQEQETQYF.